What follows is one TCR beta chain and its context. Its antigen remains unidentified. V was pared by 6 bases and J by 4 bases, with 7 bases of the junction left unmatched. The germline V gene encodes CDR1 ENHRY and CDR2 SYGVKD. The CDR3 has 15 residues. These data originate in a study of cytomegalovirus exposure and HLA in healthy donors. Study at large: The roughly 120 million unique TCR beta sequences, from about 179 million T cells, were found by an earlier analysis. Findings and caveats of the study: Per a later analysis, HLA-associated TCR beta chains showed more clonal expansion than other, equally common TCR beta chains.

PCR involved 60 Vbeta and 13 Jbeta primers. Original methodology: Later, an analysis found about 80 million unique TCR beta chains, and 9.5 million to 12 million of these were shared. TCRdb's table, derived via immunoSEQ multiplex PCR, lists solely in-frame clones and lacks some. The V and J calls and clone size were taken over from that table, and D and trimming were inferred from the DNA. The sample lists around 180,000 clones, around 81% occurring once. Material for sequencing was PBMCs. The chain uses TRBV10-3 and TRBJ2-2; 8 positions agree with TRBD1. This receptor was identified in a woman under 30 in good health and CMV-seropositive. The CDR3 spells CAIRPQGDVTGELFF. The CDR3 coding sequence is TGTGCCATCAGGCCACAGGGGGACGTCACCGGGGAGCTGTTTTTT.